This T cell receptor beta chain was found in a study of T cell repertoires in cytomegalovirus infection. Study-wide context: Indications came from public TCR beta signatures; they pointed to CMV infection and to a matching HLA type.

CDR3 length: 16 residues. Germline V gene data show CDR1 as SNHLY and CDR2 as FYNNEI. The V end lost 2 bases, the J end lost 0 bases, and 11 bases lay between the germline ends. A single record per CDR3 protein comes from TCRdb applying MiXCR to the reads. The data contain hundreds of thousands of distinct CDR3 sequences, 35% to 45% of them singletons. This clonotype has a handful of counts. The rearrangement links TRBV2 to TRBJ1-5; no firm D call. Source material: PBMCs. This TCR derives from a human donor in good health (CMV status not recorded). Some clones in this sample may be carry-over from other donors' samples. In nucleotides, the CDR3 is TGTGCCAGCAGTGAATCCGAGGGTTATAGCAATCAGCCCCAGCATTTT. Encoded protein: CASSESEGYSNQPQHF.